The sequence of this T cell receptor beta chain was determined in a study of T cells in tumors after PD-1 blockade. Study background: Excluded were patients with checkpoint blockade, immunosuppressants, or radiotherapy or other anti-cancer therapy within 4 weeks.

Germline V lookup: CDR1 MNHNY, CDR2 SVGAGI (reference sequence). The length of the CDR3 is 16 residues. V shed 5 bases and J shed 8 bases, with 22 bases lying between them. Using immunoSEQ multiplex PCR, the repertoire was profiled, and TCRdb retains in-frame clones only, with some absent. The sample shows about 35,000 clones, roughly 78% of them seen only once. The sample in question was PBMCs, obtained before anti-PD-1 treatment. The TCR was taken from a human donor with basal cell carcinoma. The chain carries TRBV6-6 and TRBJ2-1; D is unclear. The CDR3 loop reads CASSPRANPLVDEQFF. CDR3 DNA: TGTGCCAGCAGTCCTAGAGCGAACCCCCTTGTGGATGAGCAGTTCTTC.